This is a list of T cell receptor beta chains from one sample in a study of T-cell reconstitution after alpha-beta-depleted transplantation in children. TCRdb called the PCR reads again in MiXCR, with one record for every CDR3 protein. Among over 150,000 distinct CDR3 sequences listed, approximately 10% were seen once. The input for sequencing was PBMCs, taken before TCRalphabeta/CD19-depleted stem cell transplant. The receptors originated from a boy aged 2 to 9 with acute myeloid leukemia, due to receive a stem cell transplant. Each CDR3 is given with its conserved first and last residue. A D gene is named only where the DNA matches it firmly. Not all rows give a size; the values are once, few, many and, for expanded clones, a class.

clone_size d_call j_call v_call cdr3_aa cdr3_nt
many TRBD1 TRBJ1-1 TRBV20-1 CSARAPQTGRNTEAFF TGCAGTGCTAGAGCCCCGCAGACAGGGAGGAACACTGAAGCTTTCTTT
many . TRBJ1-1 TRBV4-1 CASSQGNTEAFF TGTGCCAGCAGCCAGGGGAACACTGAAGCTTTCTTT
many TRBD1 TRBJ1-5 TRBV3-1 CASSHITSAPTSGQGNQPQHF TGTGCCAGCAGCCATATAACATCCGCGCCGACTTCGGGACAGGGAAATCAGCCCCAGCATTTT
many TRBD2 TRBJ2-3 TRBV29-1 CSVGAGDLGDTQYF TGCAGCGTTGGGGCGGGGGATCTAGGCGATACGCAGTATTTT
many . TRBJ2-3 TRBV5-1 CASSLNLLTDTQYF TGCGCCAGCAGCTTAAACTTACTCACAGATACGCAGTATTTT
. TRBD1 TRBJ1-5 TRBV18 CASSQGQTNSNQPQHF TGTGCCAGCTCCCAGGGACAGACTAATAGCAATCAGCCCCAGCATTTT
many . TRBJ2-2 TRBV20-1 CSARVGGRGGELFF TGCAGTGCTAGAGTTGGGGGTCGCGGCGGGGAGCTGTTTTTT
many TRBD1 TRBJ2-3 TRBV28 CASYTGGIADTQYF TGTGCGAGCTACACAGGGGGCATCGCAGATACGCAGTATTTT
many . TRBJ1-1 TRBV20-1 CSARDLREDEAFF TGCAGTGCTAGAGATCTTAGAGAGGACGAAGCTTTCTTT
many . TRBJ1-1 TRBV20-1 CSAIRQNMNTEAFF TGCAGTGCTATTAGACAGAACATGAACACTGAAGCTTTCTTT
many . TRBJ2-3 TRBV7-2 CASTRSWDTQYF TGTGCCAGCACCAGATCGTGGGATACGCAGTATTTT
many . TRBJ2-5 TRBV12-3/TRBV12-4 CASRYRDTVWETQYF TGTGCCAGCAGGTACCGGGACACCGTGTGGGAGACCCAGTACTTC
many . TRBJ2-2 TRBV5-5 CASSLGLRGELFF TGTGCCAGCAGCTTGGGCCTCCGCGGGGAGCTGTTTTTT
many . TRBJ2-3 TRBV27 CASSLQGRGTDTQYF TGTGCCAGCAGTCTACAGGGGAGGGGCACAGATACGCAGTATTTT
many . TRBJ2-1 TRBV11-3 CASSTIKAEQFF TGTGCCAGCAGCACTATCAAGGCTGAGCAGTTCTTC
many . TRBJ2-2 TRBV6-1 CASTPRSFENTGELFF TGTGCCAGCACCCCGCGGTCCTTTGAGAACACCGGGGAGCTGTTTTTT
many TRBD2 TRBJ2-7 TRBV4-1 CASSQMDLRLAGAHEQYF TGCGCCAGCAGCCAAATGGACCTTAGGCTAGCGGGAGCACACGAGCAGTACTTC
many . TRBJ2-2 TRBV29-1 CSVFLGGELFF TGCAGCGTTTTTCTCGGCGGGGAGCTGTTTTTT
many . TRBJ1-2 TRBV28 CASSFTLQVPWDGYTF TGTGCCAGCAGTTTTACCTTACAGGTCCCTTGGGATGGCTACACCTTC
. . TRBJ2-1 TRBV11-1 CASSLESRGTVRDYNEQFF TGTGCCAGCAGCTTAGAATCCCGGGGGACTGTTCGAGACTACAATGAGCAGTTCTTC